This T cell receptor (beta chain) was captured by sequencing in a study of Graves' ophthalmopathy and Graves' hyperthyroidism. At the level of the study: At the time of initial diagnosis and before any treatment, peripheral blood was collected.

This CDR3 has 14 residues. V lost 4 bases, J lost 4 bases, and 13 bases lay in between. Per germline, CDR1 SNHLY and CDR2 FYNNEI. Broader study findings: Detection in blood was also observed for most expanded thyroid clonotypes above 0.001 frequency. A 13-signature model separated ophthalmopathy from stable hyperthyroidism, approximately 87% sensitivity, around 81% specificity.

RNA served as the template for amplifying TCR beta CDR3 regions. First-round RT-PCR employed HTBI primers, with a second-round multiplex PCR after it. TCRdb analysed the multiplex PCR reads with MiXCR anew, one entry per CDR3 protein. The sample shows almost 750,000 distinct CDR3 sequences, roughly 40% of them seen only once. This clonotype was seen only once. Its antigen remains unknown. Input material: peripheral blood. The clonotype originates from an adult man with Graves' ophthalmopathy. V is TRBV2 and J is TRBJ1-1; D is unresolved. The CDR3: CASSGQDGPTEAFF. The CDR3 nucleotides are TGTGCCAGCAGTGGGCAGGACGGCCCCACTGAAGCTTTCTTT.